This entry lists 2 T cell receptor beta chains sequenced from one sample in a study of OX40 agonist ivuxolimab in advanced cancers. Here immunoSEQ multiplex PCR was the method, and the copy in TCRdb shows in-frame clones only, minus some. Of under 85,000 clones listed, 94% are singletons. The sequencing here drew on CD4+ or CD8+ T cells sorted from blood, taken in a trial of the OX40 agonist ivuxolimab. Source of these receptors: an adult with an advanced solid tumor such as melanoma, head and neck, liver or kidney cancer.

This clone was seen just once. The germline gene is not matched at one end of the junction; a read error may be the cause. V is TRBV7-8 and J is TRBJ2-7, with D tentatively TRBD2 (6 bases). Germline assignment: CDR1 SGHVS and CDR2 FQNEAQ. The CDR3 has 14 amino acids. The CDR3 nucleotides are TGTGCCAGCACCTTAGCGGCGCTTGCCTACGAGCAGTACTTC. Amino acid sequence: CASTLAALAYEQYF.

This chain connects TRBV5-4 to TRBJ1-4; TRBD1 matches 9 bases. Germline trimming cut 2 bases from V and 8 bases from J; bases unmatched to any gene: 10. The CDR3 runs 16 residues. CDR1 SGHNT and CDR2 YYREEE come from the germline V gene (reference sequence). CDR3 DNA: TGTGCCAGCAGCTTTCGACAGGGGGGTAGGTGGGAAAAACTGTTTTTT. Translated: CASSFRQGGRWEKLFF.